This TCR beta chain was captured in a study of blood T cell repertoires in COVID-19. Study-wide background: The study drew acute and convalescent COVID-19 samples from the United States, Italy and Spain. PBMCs, B-cell-depleted T cells, or T cells were the source of the cDNA or gDNA that made up the material.

How the authors handled the data: How many nucleated cells were present was estimated from reference gene primer amplification. Assay: immunoSEQ multiplex PCR; the TCRdb copy retains only in-frame clones and omits some. D and trimming were read from the DNA, whereas the V and J calls and clone size are those reported in that table. The sample lists roughly 34,000 clones; 70% to 90% were seen once. CDR1 is KGHSH, CDR2 LQKENI, per germline. Trimming stripped 5 bases from V and 2 bases from J, with 16 bases between. The CDR3 has 15 residues. Source material: peripheral blood. This sequence joins TRBV18 and TRBJ2-7; weak D call: TRBD2 (6 bases). This TCR was sampled from an elderly woman with active or convalescent COVID-19. DNA of the CDR3: TGTGCCAGCTCATCTCGGACTATCCCACCCTACGAGCAGTACTTC. Its translation is CASSSRTIPPYEQYF. Full variable domain (rest looked up from reference TRBV18 and TRBJ2-7): NAGVMQNPRHLVRRRGQEARLRCSPMKGHSHVYWYRQLPEEGLKFMVYLQKENIIDESGMPKERFSAEFPKEGPSILRIQQVVRGDSAAYFCASSSRTIPPYEQYFGPGTRLTVT.